These 8 T cell receptor beta chains were all obtained from the same sample, sequenced in a study of T cells after yellow fever vaccination. Via MiXCR, TCRdb re-called the 5' RACE reads, giving one row per CDR3 protein. The sample comprises a few hundred thousand distinct CDR3 sequences, roughly 8.4% of which are singletons, and around 17% rests with the top ten. The sample here was PBMCs, taken around 45 days after the first yellow fever vaccination. All receptors derive from a man in his late teens or twenties who received the YFV17D yellow fever vaccine.

This clonotype was found a few times. V gene TRBV25-1 combines with J gene TRBJ1-5; 7 bases fit TRBD1. J lost 0 bases, V lost 3 bases, and 5 bases had no gene match. This CDR3 contains 16 residues. Germline V CDR1 and CDR2: MGHDK, SYGVNS. CDR3 sequence reads: CASSETGPYSNQPQHF. CDR3 in DNA: TGTGCCAGCAGTGAGACAGGGCCCTATAGCAATCAGCCCCAGCATTTT.

Only one count was recorded for this clonotype. The chain recombines TRBV7-9 with TRBJ2-5; D unclear. With 2 bases removed from V and 2 bases from J, the gap between germline ends came to 12 bases. The CDR3 has 15 amino acids. Germline lookup yields CDR1 SEHNR and CDR2 FQNEAQ (reference sequence). CDR3: CASSLFLLEQETQYF. CDR3 DNA sequence: TGTGCCAGCAGCTTATTTTTACTGGAACAAGAGACCCAGTACTTC.

This clonotype showed up many times. The chain joins TRBV12-3 or TRBV12-4 to TRBJ2-5; possible D gene TRBD2, 6 bases. The length of the CDR3 is 14 residues. V lost 5 bases and J lost 5, with 15 bases in between. DNA for the CDR3: TGTGCCAGCAGTCTCGGACTAAACGGGGAGACCCAGTACTTC. It yields the protein CASSLGLNGETQYF.

The genes are TRBV20-1 and TRBJ2-1, with D possibly being TRBD1 (5 bases). Germline CDR1 DFQATT, CDR2 SNEGSKA (reference sequence). With 6 bases removed from V and 9 bases from J, the gap between germline ends came to 21 bases. CDR3 size: 14 residues. The CDR3 DNA reads TGCAGTGCCAAATCGCCCAGGGTCTGGAGTGAGCAGTTCTTC. Amino acids: CSAKSPRVWSEQFF.

In this sample, this clonotype turned up a few times. The rearrangement joins TRBV18 to TRBJ2-1; tentative D call: TRBD2 (5 bases). Germline V lookup: CDR1 KGHSH, CDR2 LQKENI. The CDR3 is 12 amino acids. The V and J ends lost 5 bases and 8 bases respectively, with 10 bases between them. The CDR3 here is CASSSLGDEQFF. Written as DNA, the CDR3 is TGTGCCAGCTCATCACTAGGAGATGAGCAGTTCTTC.

This clonotype was counted only a few times. This chain connects TRBV4-3 to TRBJ2-3; D perhaps matches TRBD2 (6 bases). The CDR3 loop spans 14 amino acids. Germline assignment: CDR1 LGHNA and CDR2 YSLEER. Trimming took off 3 bases at V and 4 bases at J, with 11 bases between the two ends. CDR3 amino acids: CASSQAWRADTQYF. Written as DNA, the CDR3 is TGCGCCAGCAGCCAGGCCTGGAGGGCAGATACGCAGTATTTT.

Only a few counts were recorded for this clonotype. DNA for the CDR3: TGTGCCAGCAGGCCCGGACAGGAAGCGAGCGACGAGCAGTACTTC. It encodes CASRPGQEASDEQYF. The chain has TRBV2 and TRBJ2-7, with 7 nucleotides matching TRBD1. V lost 6 bases to trimming and J lost 5 bases; unmatched junction nucleotides: 13. This CDR3 is 15 amino acids long. The V gene's germline CDR1 is SNHLY and CDR2 FYNNEI.

J is TRBJ2-7 and V is TRBV6-1; no reliable D call. CDR1 is MNHNS and CDR2 is SASEGT in the germline V gene. The CDR3 covers 14 residues. Trimming took 5 bases from V and 7 from J, leaving 18 bases between them. The CDR3 region has the DNA TGTGCCAGCAGTACGACTTCTCCTCTACGGGAGCAGTACTTC. Protein product: CASSTTSPLREQYF.